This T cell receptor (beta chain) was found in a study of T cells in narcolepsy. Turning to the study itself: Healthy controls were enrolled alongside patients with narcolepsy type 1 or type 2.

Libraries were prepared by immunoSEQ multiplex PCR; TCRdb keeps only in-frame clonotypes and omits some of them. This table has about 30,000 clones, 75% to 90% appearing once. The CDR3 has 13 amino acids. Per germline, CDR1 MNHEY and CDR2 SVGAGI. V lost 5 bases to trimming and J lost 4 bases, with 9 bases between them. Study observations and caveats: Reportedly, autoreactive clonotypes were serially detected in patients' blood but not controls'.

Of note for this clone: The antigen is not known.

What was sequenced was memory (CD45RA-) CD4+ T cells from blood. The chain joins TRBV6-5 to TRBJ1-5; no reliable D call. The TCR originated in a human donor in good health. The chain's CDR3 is CASSNLPNQPQHF. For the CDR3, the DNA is TGTGCCAGCAGTAACTTACCGAATCAGCCCCAGCATTTT.